The 20 T cell receptor beta chains below come from one sample, sequenced in a study of blood T cells in healthy people across ages. Primed by a sample-barcoded 5' primer and a J-beta primer mix, a second PCR proceeded for roughly 6 to 12 cycles. One entry per CDR3 protein, called by TCRdb with MiXCR from the 5' RACE reads. The sample lists over 600,000 distinct CDR3 sequences; around 50% were seen once. Material: blood. Receptors were obtained from a middle-aged man in good health.

The V call is TRBV20-1, the J call TRBJ2-7, with no clear D. The DNA end lines up better with TRBJ2-5; the J call may be wrong. The CDR3 runs to 15 residues. Germline V CDR1 and CDR2: DFQATT, SNEGSKA (reference sequence). The CDR3 sequence is CSATSNWGFGETQYF. The CDR3 DNA follows: TGCAGTGCTACCAGCAATTGGGGTTTTGGGGAGACCCAGTACTTC.

CDR3 in amino acids: CASSFPQTGGYEQYF. DNA for the CDR3: TGTGCCAGCAGCTTCCCCCAGACAGGCGGTTACGAGCAGTACTTC. The V gene is TRBV7-9, the J gene TRBJ2-5; maybe TRBD1 (6 bases). The end of the DNA is better explained by TRBJ2-7, so the J call may be wrong. CDR1 and CDR2 (germline): SEHNR, FQNEAQ (reference sequence). The CDR3 extends over 15 amino acids.

The chain is built from TRBV10-3 and TRBJ2-7; maybe TRBD1 (5 bases). The end of the DNA fits TRBJ2-5 better, so the J call may be wrong. The CDR3 covers 12 residues. Germline CDR1 is ENHRY and CDR2 is SYGVKD. CDR3 sequence: CAISEQGRTQYF. The CDR3 DNA is TGTGCCATCAGTGAGCAGGGTCGGACCCAGTACTTC.

The chain has TRBV7-3 and TRBJ1-5, with 7 bases identical to TRBD1. Unmatched junction bases numbered 8, after V lost 5 bases and J lost 4 bases. CDR3 length: 15 amino acids. The germline gives CDR1 SGHTA, CDR2 FQGTGA. CDR3 nucleotide sequence: TGTGCCAGCAGCGCCCTTCAGGGGGGGAATCAGCCCCAGCATTTT. It encodes CASSALQGGNQPQHF.

This clonotype was picked up a small number of times. The rearrangement joins TRBV20-1 to TRBJ2-7; 10 bases line up with TRBD2. The length of the CDR3 is 14 residues. Germline lookup yields CDR1 DFQATT and CDR2 SNEGSKA (reference sequence). V lost 5 bases to trimming and J lost 3 bases; unmatched junction nucleotides: 7. CDR3 nucleotides: TGCAGTGCTTATGGGACTAGCGCCAACTACGAGCAGTACTTC. It translates to CSAYGTSANYEQYF.

The chain employs TRBV7-2 and TRBJ2-1; 7 bases fit TRBD2. The CDR3 runs 13 residues. The V segment lost 1 base and the J segment 9 bases; nucleotides outside the gene matches: 3. The V gene's germline CDR1 is SGHTA and CDR2 FQGNSA. The CDR3 region is CASSLVERGEQFF. The CDR3 nucleotides read TGTGCCAGCAGCTTAGTCGAGCGGGGTGAGCAGTTCTTC.

This clonotype was seen just once. The V gene is TRBV5-5, the J gene TRBJ2-1; 13 bases match TRBD2. CDR3 length: 18 residues. V gave up 5 bases and J gave up 6 bases; unmatched junction bases: 14. Germline loops: CDR1 SGHKS, CDR2 YYEKEE (reference sequence). Here the CDR3 reads CASSSVGLAGVAINEQFF. The CDR3 DNA follows: TGTGCCAGCAGTTCCGTTGGACTAGCGGGAGTGGCGATCAATGAGCAGTTCTTC.

This clonotype was counted between two and nine times. The chain combines TRBV6-6 with TRBJ1-4, with D unresolved. The germline gives CDR1 MNHNY, CDR2 SVGAGI (reference sequence). V lost 6 bases and J lost 15, with 14 bases in between. The CDR3 length is 11 residues. CDR3 coding DNA: TGTGCCAGCAGCGTCGGCCAGGCGGTGTTTTTT. This encodes CASSVGQAVFF.

The sample holds a few counts of this clonotype. V usage is TRBV5-4 and J usage is TRBJ1-2, with 9 bases identical to TRBD1. Germline CDR1 reads SGHNT; CDR2 reads YYREEE (reference sequence). The V segment lost 4 bases and the J segment 4 bases; nucleotides outside the gene matches: 5. This CDR3 is 14 amino acids long. CDR3 protein: CASSMDRGGYGYTF. The CDR3 DNA sequence: TGTGCCAGCAGCATGGACAGGGGCGGCTATGGCTACACCTTC.

On this clonotype itself: A read error may produce the germline difference seen at one junction end. The rearrangement links TRBV7-9 to TRBJ2-7; 7 positions agree with TRBD2. This CDR3 has 12 residues. The germline V gene has CDR1 SEHNR and CDR2 FQNEAQ (reference sequence). The CDR3 DNA reads TGTGCCGGCAGCTTAGCGGGCTACGAGCAGTACTTC. Its protein is CAGSLAGYEQYF.

The V and J genes are TRBV7-3 and TRBJ1-6, with D unclear. This CDR3 has 13 amino acids. From germline, CDR1 is SGHTA and CDR2 FQGTGA. The V end lost 1 base, the J end lost 8 bases, and 6 bases lay between the germline ends. For the CDR3, the DNA is TGTGCCAGCAGCTTAAAATGGGATTCACCCCTCCACTTT. Translated, it gives CASSLKWDSPLHF.

Turning to this clonotype: Relative to the germline gene, one junction end is altered; a read error may explain this. V and J are TRBV14 and TRBJ1-3; D gene unclear. The CDR3 length is 11 residues. Looked up from germline, CDR1 is SGHDN and CDR2 is FVKESK. The CDR3 protein is CAISAGNTIYF. The CDR3 DNA reads TGTGCCATCAGCGCTGGAAACACCATATATTTT.

The chain combines TRBV6-1 with TRBJ2-2; 11 bases are shared with TRBD1. Germline V gene data show CDR1 as MNHNS and CDR2 as SASEGT. The CDR3 covers 15 residues. Unmatched junction bases numbered 6, after V lost 5 bases and J lost 7 bases. The CDR3: CASSMDRGRVGELFF. CDR3 sequence (DNA): TGTGCCAGCAGTATGGACAGGGGGCGAGTCGGGGAGCTGTTTTTT.

The J gene is TRBJ2-5, the V gene TRBV5-1, with 9 bases that match TRBD2. Looked up from germline, CDR1 is SGHRS and CDR2 is YFSETQ. This CDR3 spans 15 amino acids. V lost 2 bases to trimming and J lost 2 bases; unmatched junction nucleotides: 4. The CDR3 DNA sequence: TGCGCCAGCAGCTTCACTAGCGGGCCACAAGAGACCCAGTACTTC. This gives the protein CASSFTSGPQETQYF.

The chain combines TRBV25-1 with TRBJ1-1, with D perhaps TRBD1 (5 bases). The CDR3 has 13 amino acids. Germline V gives CDR1 MGHDK, CDR2 SYGVNS. V lost 5 bases, J lost 3 bases, and 10 bases lay in between. The CDR3 region is CASSPQDDTEAFF. The CDR3 DNA reads as TGTGCCAGCAGTCCACAGGACGACACTGAAGCTTTCTTT.

This rearrangement joins TRBV4-3 to TRBJ2-5; 7 positions agree with TRBD2. V dropped 1 base and J dropped 9; count of bases not matched to a gene: 17. Germline assignment: CDR1 LGHNA and CDR2 YSLEER. This CDR3 has 17 residues. CDR3 bases: TGCGCCAGCAGCCAAGTTGGCGGGAGAGGTAGTGGGGAGGCCCAGTACTTC. As protein: CASSQVGGRGSGEAQYF.

In its sample, this clonotype was seen a few times. The CDR3 sequence: CASRDPSGRNQETQYF. For the CDR3, the DNA is TGTGCCAGCAGAGACCCTAGCGGGAGGAATCAAGAGACCCAGTACTTC. V usage is TRBV28 and J usage is TRBJ2-5; 11 nucleotides match TRBD2. The V gene end was trimmed by 6 bases and the J gene end by 2 bases; junction bases not matched to a gene: 8. The CDR3 length is 16 residues. Germline-derived CDR1 and CDR2 are MDHEN and SYDVKM.

The J gene is TRBJ2-5, the V gene TRBV6-6, with 7 positions matching TRBD2. The J call is uncertain, as TRBJ2-7 better fits the DNA end. Germline loops: CDR1 MNHNY, CDR2 SVGAGI (reference sequence). The CDR3 is 13 amino acids. CDR3 in DNA: TGTGCCAGCAGTACCGGGGGGTTAGGCGAGCAGTACTTC. It specifies CASSTGGLGEQYF.

The CDR3, as DNA: TGTGCCTGGAGTGTCGGGGGGCGCAGCACAGATACGCAGTATTTT. It encodes CAWSVGGRSTDTQYF. The V gene is TRBV30, the J gene TRBJ2-3; weak D call: TRBD2 (7 bases). The CDR3 totals 15 residues. The V and J ends lost 0 bases and 0 bases respectively, with 10 bases between them. CDR1 is GTSNPN, CDR2 SVGIG, per germline (reference sequence). Drawing the rest from reference TRBV30 and TRBJ2-3, the complete variable domain is SQTIHQWPATLVQPVGSPLSLECTVEGTSNPNLYWYRQAAGRGLQLLFYSVGIGQISSEVPQNLSASRPQDRQFILSSKKLLLSDSGFYLCAWSVGGRSTDTQYFGPGTRLTVL.

The rearrangement joins TRBV18 to TRBJ2-1; TRBD2 agrees at 9 bases. The CDR3 loop spans 13 amino acids. CDR1 is KGHSH, CDR2 LQKENI, per germline. V gave up 11 bases and J gave up 8 bases; unmatched junction bases: 10. The CDR3 here is CASRGSGSHEQFF. In DNA form, the CDR3 reads TGTGCCTCCCGGGGTAGCGGGAGTCATGAGCAGTTCTTC.